This T cell receptor (beta chain) emerged from a study of beta chain features in type 1 diabetes. Study-level information: On cell yields, gender and age, patients and healthy donors were similar.

As every portion of the isolated RNA was reverse transcribed, the sequencing read expressed TCRB transcripts. The study sequenced naive, central memory and regulatory T cell samples to an average of roughly 3.8 million reads. TCRdb's table, derived via immunoSEQ multiplex PCR, lists solely in-frame clones and lacks some. The sample consists of about 410,000 clones, about 15% of them appearing once. Sorting of CD4+ naive, central memory, regulatory and stem cell-like memory cells was performed via CD45RO/CCR7/CD25/CD127/CD95/CD27. Unmatched junction bases numbered 3, after V lost 2 bases and J lost 5 bases. The germline CDR1 and CDR2 sequences are SGHTA and FQGTGA. This CDR3 contains 14 residues.

Sequenced: naive CD4+ T cells from blood. The rearrangement uses TRBV7-3 and TRBJ2-3; TRBD1 matches 8 bases. The source is a young man in good health. The CDR3 sequence: CASSLGQGVDTQYF. CDR3 DNA sequence: TGTGCCAGCAGCTTAGGACAGGGCGTAGATACGCAGTATTTT.